The clone carrying this T cell receptor (beta chain) was detected ten times or more. The antigen remains undetermined. This sample was included in a study of T cells in Graves' hyperthyroidism and ophthalmopathy. Researchers barred patients who had uncontrolled infection, other autoimmune disease, pregnancy or lactation. For the diagnoses, clinical symptoms, serum thyroxine and TRAb, thyroid ultrasound and orbital computed tomography were used. Template material for amplifying TCR beta CDR3 regions consisted of RNA transcripts. HTBI primers drove first-round RT-PCR of the TCR CDR3. TCRdb re-analysed the multiplex PCR reads in MiXCR, keeping a single row per CDR3 protein. This sample carries under 500,000 distinct CDR3 sequences, over 12% of them seen once, and the ten largest clones take under 30%. Overall study results and limits: Most thyroid-expanded clonotypes above 0.001 were also found in blood.

The receptor was derived from a man aged 50 or older with Graves' ophthalmopathy. Sequencing input: blood.

CDR3 bases: TGTGCCAGCAGTTTGAGACAGGGGTTCCACTCCTATAATTCACCCCTCCACTTT. It yields the protein CASSLRQGFHSYNSPLHF. The chain joins TRBV12-3 or TRBV12-4 to TRBJ1-6; 8 nucleotides match TRBD1. Trimming removed 3 bases from V and 0 bases from J; junction bases left unmatched: 7. The CDR3 runs 18 residues.